The 29 T cell receptor beta chains in this list originate from one sample, sequenced in a study of graft-versus-host responses after intestinal transplantation. These receptors lack a known antigen. Generated by immunoSEQ multiplex PCR, the TCRdb table keeps only in-frame clones and is missing some. The sample has approximately 90,000 clones, around 90% seen once; the top ten hold around 0.27%. The sample consisted of unstimulated CD4+ T cells sorted from spleen or lymph node cells, taken before transplant. These receptors all stem from a human donor who was the organ donor for an intestinal transplant.

The chain couples TRBV15 to TRBJ1-4; 8 nucleotides align to TRBD1. This CDR3 is built from 16 residues. Trimming cost V 2 bases and J 5 bases; bases outside gene matches: 7. CDR1 is LNHNV and CDR2 is YYDKDF in the germline V gene (reference sequence). The CDR3 protein is CATSRPQGDPNEKLFF. Here the CDR3 DNA reads TGTGCCACCAGCAGACCACAGGGGGACCCGAATGAAAAACTGTTTTTT.

This rearrangement joins TRBV11-2 to TRBJ2-1, with TRBD2 matching 7 bases. CDR3 length equals 14 residues. Germline V gene data show CDR1 as SGHAT and CDR2 as FQNNGV. The ends lost 1 base at V and 9 bases at J; junction bases unmatched: 6. CDR3 protein: CASSLAWTSGEQFF. CDR3 nucleotides: TGTGCCAGCAGCTTAGCCTGGACTAGTGGTGAGCAGTTCTTC.

The chain couples TRBV19 to TRBJ2-1; possibly TRBD2 for D (5 bases). This CDR3 has 14 amino acids. V lost 5 bases to trimming and J lost 1 base, with 9 bases between them. Germline CDR1 and CDR2: LNHDA and SQIVND (reference sequence). This CDR3 is CASSPPGSYNEQFF. The CDR3 nucleotides read TGTGCCAGTAGTCCTCCGGGGTCCTACAATGAGCAGTTCTTC.

V usage is TRBV27 and J usage is TRBJ1-2; TRBD1 aligns across 8 bases. V lost 5 bases, J lost 6 bases, and 8 bases stayed unmatched. This CDR3 is built from 14 residues. The germline V gene has CDR1 MNHEY and CDR2 SMNVEV (reference sequence). The CDR3 is CASSRDRRTHGYTF. CDR3 coding DNA: TGTGCCAGCAGTAGGGACAGGAGGACCCATGGCTACACCTTC.

J is TRBJ1-5 and V is TRBV5-4; perhaps TRBD1 as D (5 bases). CDR3 length equals 13 residues. Trimming removed 4 bases from V and 7 bases from J, with 12 bases in between. Germline-derived CDR1 and CDR2 are SGHNT and YYREEE (reference sequence). The CDR3 region is CASSRSGNQPQHF. CDR3 DNA: TGTGCCAGCAGCCGGTCAGGGAACCAGCCCCAGCATTTT.

CDR3 residues: CASRESSYEQYF. CDR3 DNA sequence: TGTGCCAGCAGAGAGTCGTCCTACGAGCAGTACTTC. This chain uses TRBV28 with TRBJ2-7; no reliable D call. V was shortened by 6 bases and J by 1 base, with 7 bases between the two germline ends. The CDR3 has 12 amino acids. The germline V gene has CDR1 MDHEN and CDR2 SYDVKM.

Note on this clone: The junction differs from germline at one of its ends, possibly a read error. The chain has TRBV5-1 and TRBJ2-2; D is perhaps TRBD2 (6 bases). Germline V lookup: CDR1 SGHRS, CDR2 YFSETQ. The CDR3 sequence is 14 residues long. The CDR3 reads CASSRWESTGGLFF. The CDR3 coding sequence is TGCGCCAGCAGCCGCTGGGAGTCCACCGGGGGGCTGTTTTTT.

The V gene is TRBV9, the J gene TRBJ2-1; D is ambiguous. Germline loops: CDR1 SGDLS, CDR2 YYNGEE. Trimming took off 4 bases at V and 0 bases at J, with 14 bases between the two ends. This CDR3 contains 16 residues. The CDR3 sequence is CASSPTAAGSYNEQFF. CDR3 nucleotides: TGTGCCAGCAGCCCGACGGCGGCCGGCTCCTACAATGAGCAGTTCTTC.

The rearrangement joins TRBV4-3 to TRBJ2-1; 8 nucleotides agree with TRBD1. The germline CDR1 and CDR2 sequences are LGHNA and YSLEER. This CDR3 region has 18 residues. Germline trimming cut 4 bases from V and 0 bases from J; bases unmatched to any gene: 11. The CDR3 region is CASSLGHRGSSSYNEQFF. The CDR3 nucleotides are TGCGCCAGCAGCCTCGGCCACAGGGGGTCAAGCTCCTACAATGAGCAGTTCTTC.

The genes are TRBV6-5 and TRBJ1-4; 7 bases align to TRBD1. Per germline, CDR1 MNHEY and CDR2 SVGAGI. CDR3 length: 15 amino acids. J was trimmed by 8 bases and V by 2 bases; bases with no gene match: 8. CDR3: CASSYTGQPREKLFF. The CDR3 DNA is TGTGCCAGCAGTTACACGGGACAGCCCCGGGAAAAACTGTTTTTT.

Comments on this clone: A read error may account for a junction end that differs from germline. The chain couples TRBV7-3 to TRBJ2-1; weak D call: TRBD2 (5 bases). Germline-derived CDR1 and CDR2 are SGHTA and FQGTGA. The CDR3 contains 13 residues. CDR3 coding DNA: TGTGCCAGCAGCTTAACTAGCGAGCAAGGATCGGTCTTC. This translates into CASSLTSEQGSVF. Based on the CDR3 plus reference TRBV7-3 and TRBJ2-1, the full variable domain is GAGVSQTPSNKVTEKGKYVELRCDPISGHTALYWYRQSLGQGPEFLIYFQGTGAADDSGLPNDRFFAVRPEGSVSTLKIQRTERGDSAVYLCASSLTSEQGSVFGPGTRLTVL.

This chain joins TRBV27 and TRBJ1-2; 10 nucleotides match TRBD1. There are 15 residues in the CDR3. V lost 4 bases, J lost 3 bases, and 5 bases stayed unmatched. Germline CDR1 and CDR2: MNHEY and SMNVEV (reference sequence). The CDR3 sequence is CASSSRTGGDYGYTF. The CDR3 coding sequence is TGTGCCAGCAGTTCGAGGACAGGGGGAGACTATGGCTACACCTTC.

V usage is TRBV29-1 and J usage is TRBJ2-4; possibly TRBD1 for D (5 bases). The CDR3 has 16 amino acids. V lost 4 bases to trimming and J lost 0 bases, with 16 bases between them. Germline loops: CDR1 SQVTM, CDR2 ANQGSEA. CDR3 coding DNA: TGCAGCGTTGCTGCAGGGTCTACGCTAGCCAAAAACATTCAGTACTTC. It yields the protein CSVAAGSTLAKNIQYF.

J is TRBJ1-2 and V is TRBV7-8; D not resolved. Trimming removed 2 bases from V and 1 base from J, with 8 bases in between. Germline V CDR1 and CDR2: SGHVS, FQNEAQ. The length of the CDR3 is 14 residues. This CDR3 reads CASSLSGLNYGYTF. DNA for the CDR3: TGTGCCAGCAGCTTATCAGGACTTAACTATGGCTACACCTTC.

The rearrangement uses TRBV7-2 and TRBJ2-1; D gene ambiguous. The CDR3 has 15 residues. The V gene's germline CDR1 is SGHTA and CDR2 FQGNSA. V was shortened by 1 base and J by 7 bases, with 14 bases between the two germline ends. The CDR3 region is CASSLVPYSANEQFF. CDR3 nucleotides: TGTGCCAGCAGCTTAGTCCCCTATTCTGCGAATGAGCAGTTCTTC.

The rearrangement links TRBV5-1 to TRBJ2-1; 8 bases fit TRBD1. The CDR3 loop spans 13 amino acids. Losses at the gene ends were 3 bases for V and 15 bases for J; bases not matched to a gene: 11. The germline V gene encodes CDR1 SGHRS and CDR2 YFSETQ. CDR3 sequence (DNA): TGCGCCAGCAGCTCCCTTAATGGACAGGGCTCGTTCTTC. This sequence encodes CASSSLNGQGSFF.

The chain joins TRBV5-4 to TRBJ1-4, with 7 bases that match TRBD1. CDR1 is SGHNT, CDR2 YYREEE, per germline (reference sequence). This CDR3 has 15 amino acids. The junction had 13 bases not matched to a gene; V was cut back by 4 bases and J by 10 bases. CDR3 DNA: TGTGCCAGCAGCCTAGGAGGGGACAGTCTCGGAAAACTGTTTTTT. It codes for CASSLGGDSLGKLFF.

This clone has more than one count but fewer than ten. The chain is built from TRBV30 and TRBJ2-7; 8 nucleotides match TRBD1. This CDR3 spans 13 amino acids. Germline V gives CDR1 GTSNPN, CDR2 SVGIG (reference sequence). The junction had 7 bases not matched to a gene; V was cut back by 7 bases and J by 2 bases. CDR3 amino acids: CASTGTGPYEQYF. The CDR3 bases are TGTGCCTCTACCGGGACAGGCCCCTACGAGCAGTACTTC. The variable domain in full, completed from reference TRBV30 and TRBJ2-7, reads SQTIHQWPATLVQPVGSPLSLECTVEGTSNPNLYWYRQAAGRGLQLLFYSVGIGQISSEVPQNLSASRPQDRQFILSSKKLLLSDSGFYLCASTGTGPYEQYFGPGTRLTVT.

The chain uses TRBV18 and TRBJ2-1; TRBD2 agrees at 10 bases. The CDR3 length is 15 residues. Trimming at V came to 2 bases and at J to 8 bases, leaving 6 bases not matched to a gene. CDR1 KGHSH and CDR2 LQKENI come from the germline V gene. CDR3 sequence reads: CASSPVSGGAHEQFF. The CDR3 region has the DNA TGTGCCAGCTCACCAGTGAGCGGGGGGGCGCATGAGCAGTTCTTC.

This CDR3 reads CASDSGGSGYTF. The CDR3 bases are TGCGCCAGCGATTCAGGAGGGAGTGGCTACACCTTC. The chain joins TRBV5-1 to TRBJ1-2; D gene unclear. Germline assignment: CDR1 SGHRS and CDR2 YFSETQ. The V end lost 7 bases, the J end lost 7 bases, and 14 bases lay between the germline ends. This CDR3 is 12 amino acids long.

This sequence joins TRBV2 and TRBJ2-1, with TRBD2 matching 8 bases. CDR1 and CDR2 from the germline V gene are SNHLY and FYNNEI. The CDR3 is made up of 13 amino acids. Losses at the gene ends were 7 bases for V and 4 bases for J; bases not matched to a gene: 3. CDR3 protein: CASKAGVYNEQFF. Written as DNA, the CDR3 is TGTGCCAGCAAAGCGGGGGTATACAATGAGCAGTTCTTC.

The chain joins TRBV6-5 to TRBJ2-5, with 12 bases that match TRBD2. V dropped 0 bases and J dropped 5; count of bases not matched to a gene: 1. The CDR3 has 15 amino acids. The germline gives CDR1 MNHEY, CDR2 SVGAGI. The CDR3: CASSYSLAGGETQYF. The CDR3 DNA follows: TGTGCCAGCAGTTACTCGCTAGCGGGGGGGGAGACCCAGTACTTC.

This clone was detected a few times. J is TRBJ2-3 and V is TRBV5-4; a possible D gene is TRBD2 (6 bases). This CDR3 contains 14 residues. CDR1 is SGHNT and CDR2 is YYREEE in the germline V gene (reference sequence). Trimming removed 2 bases from V and 1 base from J, with 8 bases in between. In DNA, the CDR3 is TGTGCCAGCAGCTTAAGGGAGGGCACAGATACGCAGTATTTT. As protein: CASSLREGTDTQYF.

The J gene is TRBJ1-6, the V gene TRBV6-5; 10 nucleotides agree with TRBD1. The CDR3 sequence is 14 residues long. CDR1 and CDR2 (germline): MNHEY, SVGAGI. With 4 bases clipped from V and 9 bases from J, the junction kept 3 bases outside the gene matches. The CDR3 nucleotides read TGTGCCAGCAGTTCCCGACAGGGGGCTTCACCCCTCCACTTT. Amino acids: CASSSRQGASPLHF.

Concerning this clone: The junction and the germline gene differ at one end; a read error may be behind it. The V and J genes are TRBV19 and TRBJ2-1, with a possible D match to TRBD2 (6 bases). This CDR3 contains 12 residues. Germline-derived CDR1 and CDR2 are LNHDA and SQIVND (reference sequence). The CDR3 DNA reads as TGTGCCAGTAGTTCCCCTCTCGGCGGGACGGTCTTC. Its translation: CASSSPLGGTVF.

The chain recombines TRBV5-5 with TRBJ1-1; TRBD1 aligns across 8 bases. V lost 3 bases and J lost 0; bases outside the gene matches: 16. Germline loops: CDR1 SGHKS, CDR2 YYEKEE (reference sequence). CDR3 size: 19 residues. The CDR3 reads CASSSPPGQAPVMNTEAFF. The CDR3 DNA is TGTGCCAGCAGCTCGCCTCCGGGACAGGCTCCCGTCATGAACACTGAAGCTTTCTTT.

V gene TRBV5-1 combines with J gene TRBJ2-3; 10 bases line up with TRBD2. CDR3 length: 18 residues. Germline CDR1 is SGHRS and CDR2 is YFSETQ. V shed 2 bases, J shed 4 bases, and the junction held 13 bases outside the gene matches. Here the CDR3 reads CASSFWLAGAPGADTQYF. The CDR3 DNA follows: TGCGCCAGCAGCTTCTGGCTAGCGGGGGCCCCCGGGGCAGATACGCAGTATTTT.

This chain links TRBV30 with TRBJ1-2; D perhaps matches TRBD1 (5 bases). The CDR3 is 14 amino acids. Germline CDR1 GTSNPN, CDR2 SVGIG (reference sequence). Trimming left V 0 bases short and J 3 bases short, with 11 bases between. CDR3 in DNA: TGTGCCTGGAGTGTATGGGGAGGGGACTATGGCTACACCTTC. Translating gives CAWSVWGGDYGYTF.

The chain couples TRBV29-1 to TRBJ1-2, with D tentatively TRBD1 (5 bases). V lost 0 bases and J lost 4, with 6 bases in between. The germline V gene encodes CDR1 SQVTM and CDR2 ANQGSEA. The CDR3 length is 12 residues. CDR3 bases: TGCAGCGTTGAAGAGGGGGGCTATGGCTACACCTTC. It is translated as CSVEEGGYGYTF. The full variable domain, rest sourced from reference TRBV29-1 and TRBJ1-2, is SAVISQKPSRDICQRGTSLTIQCQVDSQVTMMFWYRQQPGQSLTLIATANQGSEATYESGFVIDKFPISRPNLTFSTLTVSNMSPEDSSIYLCSVEEGGYGYTFGSGTRLTVV.